The sequence of this TCR beta chain was determined in a study of cytomegalovirus exposure and HLA in healthy donors. A multiplex PCR was run with 60 Vbeta primers and 13 Jbeta primers. Produced via immunoSEQ multiplex PCR; TCRdb's table is partial and in-frame only. In the table there are some 140,000 clones, more than 70% of which are singletons. Germline V gives CDR1 MDHEN, CDR2 SYDVKM. CDR3 size: 18 residues. V lost 6 bases to trimming and J lost 3 bases; unmatched junction nucleotides: 16. The origin of this receptor is a middle-aged man in good health and CMV-seronegative. This chain connects TRBV28 to TRBJ2-1; 8 bases fit TRBD2. Sequencing was done on a sample of PBMCs. For the CDR3, the DNA is TGTGCCAGCAGCAGACATCGGGGCGGGAGGAGGGTCTACAATGAGCAGTTCTTC. This codes for CASSRHRGGRRVYNEQFF.